Described below is a single TCR beta chain sequence and its context. Researchers sorted participants into cohorts using their self-reported clinical history. This entry comes from a study of blood T cell repertoires in COVID-19. Study details: In each case, the material was cDNA or gDNA derived from T cells, B-cell-depleted T cells, or PBMCs.

The J segment lost 8 bases and the V segment lost 0 bases, leaving 10 bases of the junction unmatched. The CDR3 covers 16 residues. Germline-derived CDR1 and CDR2 are LGHNA and YNFKEQ. In the study's own analysis: Amplification of reference gene primers provided the estimated nucleated cell counts. The assay was immunoSEQ multiplex PCR, and TCRdb's table has in-frame clones only and misses some. Clone size and V and J calls were adopted from that table, with D and trimming inferred from the DNA. The sample carries around 300,000 clones, approximately 89% recorded once. The chain employs TRBV4-2 and TRBJ1-2, with TRBD1 matching over 9 bases. This TCR was sampled from a woman aged 55 to 70 who had recovered from COVID-19. Sequences were obtained from PBMCs or T cells enriched from blood (not recorded which). Written as DNA, the CDR3 is TGTGCCAGCAGCCAAGAATGGAGACAGGGGGTTCTCGGCTACACCTTC. Encoded protein: CASSQEWRQGVLGYTF.